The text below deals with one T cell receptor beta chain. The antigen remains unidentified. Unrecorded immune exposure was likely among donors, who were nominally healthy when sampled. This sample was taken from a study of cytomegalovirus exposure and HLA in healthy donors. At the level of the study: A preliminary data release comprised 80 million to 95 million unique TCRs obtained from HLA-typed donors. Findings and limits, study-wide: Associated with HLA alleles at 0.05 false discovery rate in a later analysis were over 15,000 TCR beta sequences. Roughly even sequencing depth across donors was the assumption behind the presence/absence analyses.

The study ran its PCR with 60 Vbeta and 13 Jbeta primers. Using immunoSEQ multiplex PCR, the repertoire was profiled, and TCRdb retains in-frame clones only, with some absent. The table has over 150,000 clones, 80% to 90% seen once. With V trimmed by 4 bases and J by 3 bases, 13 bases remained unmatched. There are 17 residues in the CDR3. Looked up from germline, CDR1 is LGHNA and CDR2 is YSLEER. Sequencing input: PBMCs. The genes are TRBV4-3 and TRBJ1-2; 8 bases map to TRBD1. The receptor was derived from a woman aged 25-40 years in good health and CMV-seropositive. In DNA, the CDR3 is TGCGCCAGCAGCCCACGCAGGGCAGGGGGCGAGGACTATGGCTACACCTTC. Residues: CASSPRRAGGEDYGYTF.